Presented here are 23 T cell receptor beta chains from one specimen sequenced in a study of shared clonotypes between healthy human individuals. Assay used: immunoSEQ multiplex PCR; TCRdb lists only in-frame clones, some missing. The sample comprises more than 2,000,000 clones, around nine tenths of which are singletons, and about 0.13% rests with the top ten. The source material was naive CD4+ T cells sorted from blood. The subset here: CD45RA+ positively selected. The receptors come from a man aged 18 to 30 in good health.

The V gene is TRBV6-1, the J gene TRBJ1-1; D is undetermined. Between the trimmed V and J ends, which lost 3 bases and 9 bases, there was a span of 11 bases. The germline gives CDR1 MNHNS, CDR2 SASEGT. CDR3 length: 12 amino acids. CDR3 in amino acids: CASSDPLLKAFF. The CDR3, as DNA: TGTGCCAGCAGTGACCCCCTTTTAAAAGCTTTCTTT.

Comment on this clone: The same CDR3 can be traced to other DNA sequences in this sample. The chain uses TRBV6-1 and TRBJ1-2, with D uncertain. Germline assignment: CDR1 MNHNS and CDR2 SASEGT. Trimming took 3 bases from V and 8 from J, leaving 10 bases between them. The CDR3 loop spans 12 amino acids. The CDR3 is CASSDGGYGYTF. Written as DNA, the CDR3 is TGTGCCAGCAGTGACGGTGGTTACGGCTACACCTTC.

This clone was seen a single time. This sequence joins TRBV9 and TRBJ2-3; D gene ambiguous. The CDR3 spans 15 residues. V lost 4 bases and J 1 base, leaving 13 bases between the germline ends. Germline V gene sequence: CDR1 SGDLS, CDR2 YYNGEE. The CDR3 loop is CASSPHGLGTDTQYF. CDR3 coding DNA: TGTGCCAGCAGCCCGCACGGGTTGGGCACAGATACGCAGTATTTT.

This sequence joins TRBV6-1 and TRBJ1-1; TRBD1 matches 8 bases. Germline lookup yields CDR1 MNHNS and CDR2 SASEGT. With 6 bases clipped from V and 5 bases from J, the junction kept 8 bases outside the gene matches. The CDR3 spans 14 residues. The CDR3 is CASSLIGQGTEAFF. The CDR3 DNA reads as TGTGCCAGCAGCCTAATAGGACAGGGTACTGAAGCTTTCTTT.

The chain has TRBV19 and TRBJ2-2, with 9 nucleotides matching TRBD1. J was trimmed by 5 bases and V by 0 bases; bases with no gene match: 7. The CDR3 consists of 17 residues. Germline CDR1 and CDR2: LNHDA and SQIVND (reference sequence). CDR3 DNA sequence: TGTGCCAGTAGTATAGAACAGGGGGCGCGTCGGACCGGGGAGCTGTTTTTT. It encodes CASSIEQGARRTGELFF.

The V and J genes are TRBV30 and TRBJ1-2, with D uncertain. Trimming removed 2 bases at V and 1 base at J, with 23 bases between. The germline V gene has CDR1 GTSNPN and CDR2 SVGIG (reference sequence). This CDR3 has 18 amino acids. CDR3 sequence reads: CAWSSGSIARPLNYGYTF. The CDR3 DNA follows: TGTGCCTGGAGTAGTGGCTCCATAGCCAGACCCCTTAACTATGGCTACACCTTC.

On this clone: The same CDR3 also results from other DNA sequences found in this sample. V gene TRBV28 combines with J gene TRBJ1-2, with D unresolved. Germline V lookup: CDR1 MDHEN, CDR2 SYDVKM. V gave up 2 bases and J gave up 4 bases, with 2 bases separating them. The CDR3 has 11 amino acids. The DNA of the CDR3 is TGTGCCAGCAGTTTAACCTATGGCTACACCTTC. It codes for CASSLTYGYTF.

V is TRBV4-2 and J is TRBJ2-2; D remains ambiguous. This CDR3 has 14 amino acids. Germline CDR1 and CDR2: LGHNA and YNFKEQ. V lost 0 bases and J lost 3, with 5 bases in between. DNA of the CDR3: TGTGCCAGCAGCCAAGAGTCATACACCGGGGAGCTGTTTTTT. Protein product: CASSQESYTGELFF.

V usage is TRBV11-2 and J usage is TRBJ2-5; TRBD2 aligns across 7 bases. Germline-derived CDR1 and CDR2 are SGHAT and FQNNGV. The CDR3 is 18 amino acids. V lost 0 bases to trimming and J lost 0 bases; unmatched junction nucleotides: 10. The CDR3 nucleotides are TGTGCCAGCAGCTTAGAGGGGCCTAGCGGTTTGTACCAAGAGACCCAGTACTTC. This encodes CASSLEGPSGLYQETQYF.

A remark on this clone: Within the sample, other DNA sequences also encode this same CDR3. The chain employs TRBV19 and TRBJ1-1; D is unclear. The CDR3 loop spans 13 amino acids. In germline, CDR1 is LNHDA, CDR2 SQIVND (reference sequence). The V end was cut by 0 bases, the J end by 5 bases, with 7 bases between. The CDR3 region is CASSIDRSTEAFF. CDR3 nucleotide sequence: TGTGCCAGTAGTATAGATAGGTCGACTGAAGCTTTCTTT.

The chain recombines TRBV5-1 with TRBJ2-1; 8 positions match TRBD2. Germline loops: CDR1 SGHRS, CDR2 YFSETQ. The CDR3 length is 15 residues. Trimming at V came to 4 bases and at J to 4 bases, leaving 7 bases not matched to a gene. The CDR3 nucleotides read TGCGCCAGCAGCCCGAATGCGGGGGGTTACAATGAGCAGTTCTTC. Translated: CASSPNAGGYNEQFF.

This clone was picked up one time. The chain employs TRBV25-1 and TRBJ1-4; D possibly corresponds to TRBD1 (5 bases). V shed 6 bases and J shed 7 bases, with 15 bases lying between them. This CDR3 spans 14 amino acids. Germline CDR1 is MGHDK and CDR2 is SYGVNS. The CDR3 DNA sequence: TGTGCCAGCAGACCCCCGGGGGGTTCTGAAAAACTGTTTTTT. This sequence encodes CASRPPGGSEKLFF.

The chain links TRBV29-1 to TRBJ2-7; weak D call: TRBD2 (5 bases). V lost 6 bases and J lost 3, with 9 bases in between. In germline, CDR1 is SQVTM, CDR2 ANQGSEA. The CDR3 consists of 11 residues. The CDR3 spells CSVGIHYEQYF. The CDR3 region has the DNA TGCAGCGTCGGGATTCACTACGAGCAGTACTTC.

The chain joins TRBV7-6 to TRBJ2-1, with TRBD2 identical over 7 bases. In germline, CDR1 is SGHVS, CDR2 FNYEAQ. This CDR3 contains 17 residues. The trim removed 5 bases at V and 0 bases at J, leaving 10 bases unmatched. The CDR3 loop is CASSPQGRGSSYNEQFF. DNA for the CDR3: TGTGCCAGCAGCCCCCAAGGGAGGGGCAGCTCCTACAATGAGCAGTTCTTC.

V is TRBV5-4 and J is TRBJ1-2; the D gene is possibly TRBD1 (6 bases). Germline V lookup: CDR1 SGHNT, CDR2 YYREEE (reference sequence). The CDR3 is 14 residues long. Between the trimmed V and J ends, which lost 4 bases and 4 bases, there was a span of 14 bases. The chain's CDR3 is CASSNDGDTYGYTF. In DNA, the CDR3 is TGTGCCAGCAGCAACGACGGGGACACCTATGGCTACACCTTC.

The chain links TRBV10-2 to TRBJ1-6; D is uncertain. V lost 4 bases to trimming and J lost 9 bases, with 7 bases between them. The CDR3 has 12 amino acids. In germline, CDR1 is WSHSY, CDR2 SAAADI. The CDR3 region has the DNA TGCGCCAGCAGTGTTCCGGGTTCACCCCTCCACTTT. Residues: CASSVPGSPLHF.

V and J are TRBV28 and TRBJ1-5; TRBD1 is a possible D gene (5 bases). The CDR3 runs to 15 residues. Per the germline V gene, CDR1 is MDHEN and CDR2 is SYDVKM. V was cut by 8 bases and J by 8 bases, with 22 bases left in between. DNA for the CDR3: TGTGCCAGCCCCCCGCGGGGGGAACCAGCTAAGCCCCAGCATTTT. Amino acid sequence: CASPPRGEPAKPQHF.

V usage is TRBV6-4 and J usage is TRBJ2-7; 9 nucleotides align to TRBD2. The germline CDR1 and CDR2 sequences are MRHNA and SNTAGT. The CDR3 contains 15 residues. The V and J ends lost 3 bases and 6 bases, in that order; junction bases with no gene match: 9. The CDR3 sequence: CASSEGPSGTGEQYF. The CDR3 DNA reads as TGTGCCAGCAGTGAGGGTCCTAGCGGGACGGGCGAGCAGTACTTC.

On this clone: At the DNA level, this CDR3 is encoded by other sequences in the same sample as well. The chain couples TRBV6-6 to TRBJ2-2, with D hard to call. Trimming left V 1 base short and J 6 bases short, with 9 bases between. The germline gives CDR1 MNHNY, CDR2 SVGAGI (reference sequence). This CDR3 region has 14 residues. The CDR3, as DNA: TGTGCCAGCAGTTACTTCTCTGGGTCCGGGGAGCTGTTTTTT. Protein product: CASSYFSGSGELFF.

This chain links TRBV6-6 with TRBJ1-5; D call uncertain. Germline V gene sequence: CDR1 MNHNY, CDR2 SVGAGI (reference sequence). The ends were cut back, 4 bases at V and 4 bases at J, with 11 bases in the middle. The CDR3 runs to 14 residues. CDR3 coding DNA: TGTGCCAGCAGTTCGGGAAGCCCTAATCAGCCCCAGCATTTT. Translation gives CASSSGSPNQPQHF.

The rearrangement links TRBV25-1 to TRBJ2-2, with D uncertain. From germline, CDR1 is MGHDK and CDR2 SYGVNS. This CDR3 has 13 residues. Trimming removed 1 base from V and 4 bases from J, with 4 bases in between. This CDR3 reads CASSEWGTGELFF. CDR3 DNA: TGTGCCAGCAGTGAATGGGGCACCGGGGAGCTGTTTTTT.

The chain recombines TRBV6-6 with TRBJ2-7, with no clear D. V was pared by 2 bases and J by 5 bases, with 7 bases between. Germline CDR1 is MNHNY and CDR2 is SVGAGI (reference sequence). The length of the CDR3 is 12 residues. CDR3 nucleotides: TGTGCCAGCAGTTACGTGCTAGACGAGCAGTACTTC. Protein: CASSYVLDEQYF.

The chain joins TRBV7-9 to TRBJ2-1; unclear D gene. CDR3 length equals 15 residues. The V end lost 5 bases, the J end lost 0 bases, and 11 bases lay between the germline ends. In germline, CDR1 is SEHNR, CDR2 FQNEAQ (reference sequence). The CDR3 is CASSPLANSYNEQFF. CDR3 sequence (DNA): TGTGCCAGCAGCCCCCTGGCTAACTCCTACAATGAGCAGTTCTTC. The full variable domain, in which reference TRBV7-9 and TRBJ2-1 provide the parts outside the CDR3, is DTGVSQNPRHKITKRGQNVTFRCDPISEHNRLYWYRQTLGQGPEFLTYFQNEAQLEKSRLLSDRFSAERPKGSFSTLEIQRTEQGDSAMYLCASSPLANSYNEQFFGPGTRLTVL.